This section outlines one T cell receptor (beta chain) sequence together with its context. Its antigen is still unknown. This CDR3 region has 14 residues. Germline V gives CDR1 ENHRY, CDR2 SYGVKD. Trimming took 2 bases from V and 3 from J, leaving 10 bases between them. The sample is drawn from a study of vaccination effects on CD4 cells after COVID-19. Once cultured for roughly ten days, the cells underwent separation to obtain CD4+ T cells. Only in-frame clones appear in the TCRdb table, and some are missing; sequencing was by immunoSEQ multiplex PCR. Altogether 70,000 or so clones are present, around 77% being singletons, with the ten largest covering 2% to 2.5%.

The chain couples TRBV10-3 to TRBJ1-1, with D possibly matching TRBD1 (5 bases). The material sequenced was CD4+ T cells from PBMCs cultured without peptide, taken before COVID-19 vaccination. This TCR came from a human donor who received a COVID-19 vaccine. The chain's CDR3 is CAISELREDTEAFF. Written as DNA, the CDR3 is TGTGCCATCAGTGAGCTCAGGGAAGACACTGAAGCTTTCTTT.